This T cell receptor (beta chain) was found in a study of blood T cell repertoires in COVID-19. Study as a whole: PBMCs, B-cell-depleted T cells, or T cells provided the cDNA or gDNA that made up the material.

Authors' analysis steps: Estimation of nucleated cell counts was performed using reference gene primer amplification. Assay used: immunoSEQ multiplex PCR; TCRdb lists only in-frame clones, some missing. That table furnishes V, J and clone size, whereas the DNA furnished D and trimming. This table holds about 180,000 clones, 88% found once. Germline V gene sequence: CDR1 MNHEY, CDR2 SVGAGI. This CDR3 contains 12 residues. Trimming removed 6 bases from V and 8 bases from J, with 13 bases in between. This study enrolled people aged about 18 to 90 from about 24 US geographic areas. The study assigned cohorts using participant-reported clinical history.

This chain connects TRBV6-5 to TRBJ1-2; maybe TRBD1 (6 bases). Sequencing input: PBMCs or T cells enriched from blood (not recorded which). This clonotype was obtained from a woman under 30 who had recovered from COVID-19. In DNA form, the CDR3 reads TGTGCCAGCAGACGACAGGTAGACGGCTACACCTTC. Its protein product is CASRRQVDGYTF.